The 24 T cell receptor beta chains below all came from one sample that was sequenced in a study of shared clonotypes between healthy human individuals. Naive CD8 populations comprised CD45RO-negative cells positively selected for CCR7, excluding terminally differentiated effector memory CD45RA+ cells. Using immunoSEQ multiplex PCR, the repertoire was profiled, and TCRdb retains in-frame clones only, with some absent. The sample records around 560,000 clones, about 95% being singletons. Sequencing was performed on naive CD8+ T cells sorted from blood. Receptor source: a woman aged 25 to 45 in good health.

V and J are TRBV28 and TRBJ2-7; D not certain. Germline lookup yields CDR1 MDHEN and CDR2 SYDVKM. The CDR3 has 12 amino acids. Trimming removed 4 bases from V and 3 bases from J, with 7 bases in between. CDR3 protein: CASSWTDYEQYF. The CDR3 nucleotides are TGTGCCAGCAGTTGGACCGACTACGAGCAGTACTTC.

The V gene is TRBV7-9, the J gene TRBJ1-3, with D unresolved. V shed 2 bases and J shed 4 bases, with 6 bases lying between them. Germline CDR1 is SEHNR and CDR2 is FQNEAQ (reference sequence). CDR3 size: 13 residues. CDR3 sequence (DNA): TGTGCCAGCAGCTTATATCAAGGAAACACCATATATTTT. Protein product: CASSLYQGNTIYF.

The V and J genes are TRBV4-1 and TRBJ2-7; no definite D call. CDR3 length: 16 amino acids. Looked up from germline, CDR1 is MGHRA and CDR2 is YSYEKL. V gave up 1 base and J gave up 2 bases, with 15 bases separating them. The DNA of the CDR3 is TGCGCCAGCAGCCAAGGAACTTGGACGGCTACCTACGAGCAGTACTTC. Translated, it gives CASSQGTWTATYEQYF.

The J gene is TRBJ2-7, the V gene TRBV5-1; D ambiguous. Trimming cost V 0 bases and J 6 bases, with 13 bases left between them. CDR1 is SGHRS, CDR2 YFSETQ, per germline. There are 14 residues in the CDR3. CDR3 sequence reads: CASSLDPSPLEQYF. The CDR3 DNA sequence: TGCGCCAGCAGCTTGGATCCTAGTCCCCTCGAGCAGTACTTC. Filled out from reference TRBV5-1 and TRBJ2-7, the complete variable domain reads KAGVTQTPRYLIKTRGQQVTLSCSPISGHRSVSWYQQTPGQGLQFLFEYFSETQRNKGNFPGRFSGRQFSNSRSEMNVSTLELGDSALYLCASSLDPSPLEQYFGPGTRLTVT.

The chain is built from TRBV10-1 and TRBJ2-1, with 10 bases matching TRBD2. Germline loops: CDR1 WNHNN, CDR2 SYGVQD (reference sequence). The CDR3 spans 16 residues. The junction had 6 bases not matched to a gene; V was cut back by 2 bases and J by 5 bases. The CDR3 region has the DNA TGCGCCAGCAGTGAGGCTAGCGGGAGTCCGGACAATGAGCAGTTCTTC. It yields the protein CASSEASGSPDNEQFF.

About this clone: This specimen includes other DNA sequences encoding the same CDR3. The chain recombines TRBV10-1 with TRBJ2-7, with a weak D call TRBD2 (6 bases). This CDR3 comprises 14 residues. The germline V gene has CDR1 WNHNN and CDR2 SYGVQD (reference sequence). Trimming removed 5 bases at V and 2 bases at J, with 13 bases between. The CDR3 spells CASSPGTGAYEQYF. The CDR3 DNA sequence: TGCGCCAGCAGTCCAGGGACTGGGGCCTACGAGCAGTACTTC.

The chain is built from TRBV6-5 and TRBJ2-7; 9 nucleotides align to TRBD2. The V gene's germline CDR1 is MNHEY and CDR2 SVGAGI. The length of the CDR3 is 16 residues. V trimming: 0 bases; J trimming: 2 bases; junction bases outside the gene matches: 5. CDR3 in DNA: TGTGCCAGCAGTTACTCAAGCGGGAGGCGCACCTACGAGCAGTACTTC. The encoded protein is CASSYSSGRRTYEQYF.

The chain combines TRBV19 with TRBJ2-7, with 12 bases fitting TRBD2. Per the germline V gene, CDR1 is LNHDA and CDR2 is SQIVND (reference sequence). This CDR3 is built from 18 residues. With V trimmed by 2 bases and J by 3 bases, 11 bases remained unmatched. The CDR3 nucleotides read TGTGCCAGTAGTATACGGTGGGGCTCTAGCGGGAGGGACTACGAGCAGTACTTC. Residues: CASSIRWGSSGRDYEQYF. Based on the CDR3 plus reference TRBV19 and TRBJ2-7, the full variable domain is DGGITQSPKYLFRKEGQNVTLSCEQNLNHDAMYWYRQDPGQGLRLIYYSQIVNDFQKGDIAEGYSVSREKKESFPLTVTSAQKNPTAFYLCASSIRWGSSGRDYEQYFGPGTRLTVT.

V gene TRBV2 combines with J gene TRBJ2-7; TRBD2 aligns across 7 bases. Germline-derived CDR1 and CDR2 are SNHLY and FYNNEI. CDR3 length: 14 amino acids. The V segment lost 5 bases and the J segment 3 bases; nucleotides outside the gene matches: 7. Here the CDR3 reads CASSPAGADYEQYF. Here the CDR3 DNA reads TGTGCCAGCAGTCCCGCGGGAGCCGACTACGAGCAGTACTTC.

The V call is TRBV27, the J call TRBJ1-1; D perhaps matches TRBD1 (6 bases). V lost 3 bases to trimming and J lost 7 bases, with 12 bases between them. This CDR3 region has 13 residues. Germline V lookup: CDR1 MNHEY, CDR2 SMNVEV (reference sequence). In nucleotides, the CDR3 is TGTGCCAGCAGTTTCGGCAGGGGCTATGAAGCTTTCTTT. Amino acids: CASSFGRGYEAFF.

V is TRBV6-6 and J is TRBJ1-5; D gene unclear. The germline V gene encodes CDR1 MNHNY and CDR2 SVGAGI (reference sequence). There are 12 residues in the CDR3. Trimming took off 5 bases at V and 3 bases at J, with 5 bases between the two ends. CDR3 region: CASSDYNQPQHF. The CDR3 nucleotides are TGTGCCAGCAGTGATTACAATCAGCCCCAGCATTTT.

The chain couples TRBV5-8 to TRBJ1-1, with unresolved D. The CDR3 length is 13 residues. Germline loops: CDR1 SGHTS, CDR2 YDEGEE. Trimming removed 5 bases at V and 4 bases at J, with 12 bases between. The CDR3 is CASSKGPFTEAFF. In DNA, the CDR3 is TGTGCCAGCAGTAAAGGTCCATTCACTGAAGCTTTCTTT.

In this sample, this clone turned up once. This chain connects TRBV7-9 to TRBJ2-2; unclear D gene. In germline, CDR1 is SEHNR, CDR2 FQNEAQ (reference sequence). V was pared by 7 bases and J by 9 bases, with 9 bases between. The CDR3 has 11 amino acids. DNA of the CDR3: TGTGCCAGCACCCGAGCGTGGGAGCTGTTTTTT. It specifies CASTRAWELFF.

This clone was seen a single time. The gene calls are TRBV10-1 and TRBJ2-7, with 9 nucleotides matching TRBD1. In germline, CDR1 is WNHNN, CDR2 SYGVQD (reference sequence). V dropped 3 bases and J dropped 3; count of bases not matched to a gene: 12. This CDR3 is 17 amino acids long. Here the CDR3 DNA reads TGCGCCAGCAGTGAATACCTACCGGGACAGGGAAACTACGAGCAGTACTTC. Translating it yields CASSEYLPGQGNYEQYF.

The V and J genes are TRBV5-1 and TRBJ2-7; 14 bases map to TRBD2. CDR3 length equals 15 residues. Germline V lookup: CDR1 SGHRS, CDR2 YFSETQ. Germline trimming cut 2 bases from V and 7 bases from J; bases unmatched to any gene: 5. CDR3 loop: CASSFFGTSGSEQYF. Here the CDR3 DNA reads TGCGCCAGCAGCTTCTTCGGGACTAGCGGGAGTGAGCAGTACTTC. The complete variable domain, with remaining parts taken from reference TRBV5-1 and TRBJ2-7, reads KAGVTQTPRYLIKTRGQQVTLSCSPISGHRSVSWYQQTPGQGLQFLFEYFSETQRNKGNFPGRFSGRQFSNSRSEMNVSTLELGDSALYLCASSFFGTSGSEQYFGPGTRLTVT.

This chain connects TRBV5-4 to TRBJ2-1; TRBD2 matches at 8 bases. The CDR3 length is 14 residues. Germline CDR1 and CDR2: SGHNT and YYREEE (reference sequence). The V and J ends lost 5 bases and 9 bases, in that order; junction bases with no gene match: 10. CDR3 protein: CASRPGLDGSEQFF. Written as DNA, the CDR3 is TGTGCCAGCAGGCCGGGACTAGATGGGAGTGAGCAGTTCTTC.

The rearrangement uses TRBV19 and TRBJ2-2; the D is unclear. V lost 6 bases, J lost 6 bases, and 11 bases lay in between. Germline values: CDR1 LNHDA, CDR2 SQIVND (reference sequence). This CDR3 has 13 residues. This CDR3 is CASREGYPGELFF. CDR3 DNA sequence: TGTGCCAGTAGGGAAGGTTATCCCGGGGAGCTGTTTTTT. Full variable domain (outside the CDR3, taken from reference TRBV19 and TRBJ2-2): DGGITQSPKYLFRKEGQNVTLSCEQNLNHDAMYWYRQDPGQGLRLIYYSQIVNDFQKGDIAEGYSVSREKKESFPLTVTSAQKNPTAFYLCASREGYPGELFFGEGSRLTVL.

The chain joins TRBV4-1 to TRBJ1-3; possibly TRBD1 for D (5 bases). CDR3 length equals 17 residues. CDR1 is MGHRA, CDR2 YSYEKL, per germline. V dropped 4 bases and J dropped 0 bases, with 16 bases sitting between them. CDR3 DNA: TGCGCCAGCAGCCCGGAAGGGGCCCGGACCTCTGGAAACACCATATATTTT. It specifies CASSPEGARTSGNTIYF.

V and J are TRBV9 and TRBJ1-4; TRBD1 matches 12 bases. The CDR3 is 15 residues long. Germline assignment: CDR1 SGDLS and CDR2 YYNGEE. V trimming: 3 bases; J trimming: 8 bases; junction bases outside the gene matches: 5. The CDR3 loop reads CASSGSGTGGEKLFF. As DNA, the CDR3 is TGTGCCAGCAGCGGATCCGGGACAGGGGGCGAAAAACTGTTTTTT.

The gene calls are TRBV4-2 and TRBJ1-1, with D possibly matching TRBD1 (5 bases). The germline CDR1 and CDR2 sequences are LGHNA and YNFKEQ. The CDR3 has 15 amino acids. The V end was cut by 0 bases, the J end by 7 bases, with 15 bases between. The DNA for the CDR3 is TGTGCCAGCAGCCAAGATAATGGGGCAGGTGTTGAAGCTTTCTTT. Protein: CASSQDNGAGVEAFF.

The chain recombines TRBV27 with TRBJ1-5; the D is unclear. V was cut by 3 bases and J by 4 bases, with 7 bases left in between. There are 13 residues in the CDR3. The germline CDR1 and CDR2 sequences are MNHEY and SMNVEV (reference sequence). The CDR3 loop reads CASSFDGNQPQHF. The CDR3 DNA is TGTGCCAGCAGTTTTGACGGTAATCAGCCCCAGCATTTT.

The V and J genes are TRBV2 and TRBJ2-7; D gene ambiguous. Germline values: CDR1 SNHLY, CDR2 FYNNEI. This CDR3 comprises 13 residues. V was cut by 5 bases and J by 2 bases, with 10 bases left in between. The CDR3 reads CASSYRLTYEQYF. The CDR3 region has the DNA TGTGCCAGCAGTTACAGACTTACCTACGAGCAGTACTTC.

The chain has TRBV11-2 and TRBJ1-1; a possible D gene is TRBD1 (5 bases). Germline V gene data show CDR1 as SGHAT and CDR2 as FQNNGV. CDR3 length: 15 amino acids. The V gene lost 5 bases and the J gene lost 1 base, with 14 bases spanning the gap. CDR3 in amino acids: CASSPGGGPNTEAFF. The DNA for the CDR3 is TGTGCCAGCAGCCCGGGGGGGGGTCCGAACACTGAAGCTTTCTTT.

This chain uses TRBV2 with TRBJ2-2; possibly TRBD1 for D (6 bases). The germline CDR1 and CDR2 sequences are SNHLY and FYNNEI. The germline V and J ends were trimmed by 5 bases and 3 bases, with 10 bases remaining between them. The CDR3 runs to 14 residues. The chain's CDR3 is CASSMTGDTGELFF. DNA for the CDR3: TGTGCCAGCAGTATGACAGGAGACACCGGGGAGCTGTTTTTT.